Following are 8 T cell receptor beta chains from one sample sequenced in a study of shared clonotypes between healthy human individuals. Clones were read by immunoSEQ multiplex PCR, and TCRdb kept only the in-frame ones, dropping some. The table has 2 million to 2.5 million clones, 93% seen once; the top ten hold about 1.5%. Positively selected for CCR7, the CD45RO-negative cells used as naive CD8 cells excluded terminally differentiated effector memory CD45RA+ cells. Sequenced input: naive CD8+ T cells from PBMCs. The receptors were sampled from a man aged 18 to 29 in good health. Some clones in this sample may be carry-over from other donors' samples.

About this clone: Other DNA sequences in the sample encode the same CDR3. The chain joins TRBV27 to TRBJ2-7, with D unresolved. The CDR3 contains 14 residues. CDR1 MNHEY and CDR2 SMNVEV come from the germline V gene (reference sequence). The V and J ends lost 3 bases and 3 bases respectively, with 12 bases between them. The CDR3 nucleotides are TGTGCCAGCAGTTTCGGTAGGGCTCTCTACGAGCAGTACTTC. Translation gives CASSFGRALYEQYF.

About this clone: This CDR3 is also generated by other DNA sequences in the sample. The CDR3: CASSFGYEQYF. The DNA for the CDR3 is TGCGCCAGCAGCTTCGGGTACGAGCAGTACTTC. The rearrangement joins TRBV5-1 to TRBJ2-7; D gene unclear. In germline, CDR1 is SGHRS, CDR2 YFSETQ. This CDR3 contains 11 residues. Trimming stripped 2 bases from V and 4 bases from J, with 4 bases between.

The V call is TRBV30, the J call TRBJ1-2, with D hard to call. V lost 5 bases and J lost 6, with 10 bases in between. Germline CDR1 GTSNPN, CDR2 SVGIG (reference sequence). This CDR3 has 11 amino acids. CDR3: CAWYTADGYTF. CDR3 in DNA: TGTGCCTGGTATACGGCTGATGGCTACACCTTC.

In its sample, this clone was seen a few times. The rearrangement links TRBV27 to TRBJ1-4; no reliable D call. The CDR3 is 13 residues long. Trimming shortened V by 5 bases and J by 12 bases, and 16 bases separated the two germline ends. Germline CDR1 reads MNHEY; CDR2 reads SMNVEV (reference sequence). CDR3 protein: CASSPRVGGELFF. For the CDR3, the DNA is TGTGCCAGCAGTCCCAGAGTGGGAGGCGAACTGTTTTTT.

This chain uses TRBV5-1 with TRBJ1-1, with 7 bases identical to TRBD1. Germline-derived CDR1 and CDR2 are SGHRS and YFSETQ. The CDR3 is made up of 14 amino acids. J was trimmed by 5 bases and V by 5 bases; bases with no gene match: 9. DNA for the CDR3: TGCGCCAGCAGGGCCAAGGGGGCAAGGACTGAAGCTTTCTTT. Its translation is CASRAKGARTEAFF.

The gene calls are TRBV6-4 and TRBJ1-5; 7 positions match TRBD1. The CDR3 totals 15 residues. CDR1 is MRHNA, CDR2 SNTAGT, per germline. Losses at the gene ends were 7 bases for V and 0 bases for J; bases not matched to a gene: 6. The CDR3 DNA reads as TGTGCCAGCAAAGTGACAGGGAATAGCAATCAGCCCCAGCATTTT. It encodes CASKVTGNSNQPQHF.

V and J are TRBV27 and TRBJ2-3; D gene unclear. The CDR3 spans 16 residues. CDR1 and CDR2 (germline): MNHEY, SMNVEV (reference sequence). V lost 1 base and J lost 6, with 17 bases in between. The CDR3 spells CASSLYGSSRRDTQYF. The CDR3 coding sequence is TGTGCCAGCAGTTTATATGGCTCTTCACGCCGGGATACGCAGTATTTT.

The sample holds a few counts of this clone. CDR3 in amino acids: CASSEQGSDTEAFF. In nucleotides, the CDR3 is TGTGCCAGTAGCGAACAGGGGTCCGACACTGAAGCTTTCTTT. V and J are TRBV19 and TRBJ1-1; 7 bases agree with TRBD1. CDR1 LNHDA and CDR2 SQIVND come from the germline V gene (reference sequence). The CDR3 length is 14 residues. Trimming cost V 6 bases and J 3 bases; bases outside gene matches: 7.